This T cell receptor beta chain was obtained from a study of blood T cell repertoires in COVID-19. Overall study context: The United States, Italy and Spain provided the acute and convalescent COVID-19 samples.

The data were produced by immunoSEQ multiplex PCR, yet TCRdb's version contains in-frame clones alone and is incomplete. The repertoire holds approximately 92,000 clones, with 84% as singletons. The CDR3 loop spans 15 amino acids. CDR1 is LGHDT, CDR2 YNNKEL, per germline (reference sequence). The trim removed 3 bases at V and 5 bases at J, leaving 8 bases unmatched. The rearrangement joins TRBV3-1 (or the pseudogene TRBV3-2) to TRBJ2-5; 8 bases map to TRBD2. This receptor was taken from a man between 65 and 79 years old with active or convalescent COVID-19. Sequencing used peripheral blood. The CDR3: CASSHPGLGEETQYF. The CDR3 bases are TGTGCCAGCAGCCATCCGGGACTAGGGGAGGAGACCCAGTACTTC.